These T cell receptor beta chains were read from a single sample in a study of cytomegalovirus exposure and HLA in healthy donors. The data were produced by immunoSEQ multiplex PCR, yet TCRdb's version contains in-frame clones alone and is incomplete. The sample holds 150,000 to 200,000 clones. The sequenced sample was PBMCs. Receptors were obtained from a man aged 25-40 years in good health and CMV-seronegative. The CDR3 runs from the conserved cysteine through the conserved F or W. The D gene is left open where the match is weak.

j_call | v_call | cdr3_length | d_call | cdr3_nt | cdr3_aa
TRBJ1-1 | TRBV19 | 14 | TRBD1 | TGTGCCAGTAGTACCGACAGGGTCAACACTGAAGCTTTCTTT | CASSTDRVNTEAFF
TRBJ1-1 | TRBV11-2 | 13 | NA | TGTGCCAGCCTAGCGGAGTCTAACACTGAAGCTTTCTTT | CASLAESNTEAFF
TRBJ1-1 | TRBV30 | 14 | NA | TGTGCCTGGAGCCCGGGACACGAAGCGACTGAAGCTTTCTTT | CAWSPGHEATEAFF
TRBJ2-7 | TRBV15 | 15 | NA | TGTGCCACCAGCAGAGCGGGAGCGGGCTACTACGAGCAGTACTTC | CATSRAGAGYYEQYF
TRBJ2-7 | TRBV6-5 | 15 | TRBD2 | TGTGCCAGCAGTTACGGACTAGCGAGCTCCTACGAGCAGTACTTC | CASSYGLASSYEQYF
TRBJ2-2 | TRBV9 | 19 | TRBD2 | TGTGCCAGCAGCTCGCGAATGGGGGTGACTAGCGTGGGGACCGGGGAGCTGTTTTTT | CASSSRMGVTSVGTGELFF
TRBJ2-2 | TRBV9 | 15 | TRBD1 | TGTGCCAGCAGCGTTCAACAGGGGTACGGCGGGGAGCTGTTTTTT | CASSVQQGYGGELFF
TRBJ2-3 | TRBV5-1 | 14 | NA | TGCGCCAGCAGCTTGGGGACTTCCCCAGATACGCAGTATTTT | CASSLGTSPDTQYF
TRBJ2-6 | TRBV5-5 | 13 | NA | TGTGCCAGCAGTCTTTCTGGGGCCAACGTCCTGACTTTC | CASSLSGANVLTF
TRBJ1-1 | TRBV5-4 | 14 | NA | TGTGCCAGCAGCCCTCAGGACACATACACTGAAGCTTTCTTT | CASSPQDTYTEAFF